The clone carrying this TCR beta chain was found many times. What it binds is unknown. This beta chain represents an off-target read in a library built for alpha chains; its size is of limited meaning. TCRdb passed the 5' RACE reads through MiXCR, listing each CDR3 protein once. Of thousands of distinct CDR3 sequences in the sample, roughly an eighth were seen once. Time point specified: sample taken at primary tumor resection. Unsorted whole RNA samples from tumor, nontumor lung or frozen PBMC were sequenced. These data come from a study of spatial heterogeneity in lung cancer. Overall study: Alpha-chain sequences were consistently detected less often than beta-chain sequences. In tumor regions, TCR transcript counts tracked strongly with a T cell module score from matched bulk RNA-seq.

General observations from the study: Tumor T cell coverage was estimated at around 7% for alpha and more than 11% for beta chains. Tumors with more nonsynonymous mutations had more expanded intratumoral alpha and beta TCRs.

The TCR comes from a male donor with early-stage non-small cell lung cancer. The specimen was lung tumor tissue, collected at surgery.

CDR3 amino acids: CASSRKGPGLAGVWEQYF. The CDR3 DNA reads TGTGCCAGCAGCCGAAAGGGACCGGGACTAGCGGGAGTATGGGAGCAGTACTTC. The V and J genes are TRBV3-1 and TRBJ2-7; 14 nucleotides match TRBD2. Germline CDR1 reads LGHDT; CDR2 reads YNNKEL (reference sequence). CDR3 length equals 18 residues. J was trimmed by 7 bases and V by 4 bases; bases with no gene match: 15.